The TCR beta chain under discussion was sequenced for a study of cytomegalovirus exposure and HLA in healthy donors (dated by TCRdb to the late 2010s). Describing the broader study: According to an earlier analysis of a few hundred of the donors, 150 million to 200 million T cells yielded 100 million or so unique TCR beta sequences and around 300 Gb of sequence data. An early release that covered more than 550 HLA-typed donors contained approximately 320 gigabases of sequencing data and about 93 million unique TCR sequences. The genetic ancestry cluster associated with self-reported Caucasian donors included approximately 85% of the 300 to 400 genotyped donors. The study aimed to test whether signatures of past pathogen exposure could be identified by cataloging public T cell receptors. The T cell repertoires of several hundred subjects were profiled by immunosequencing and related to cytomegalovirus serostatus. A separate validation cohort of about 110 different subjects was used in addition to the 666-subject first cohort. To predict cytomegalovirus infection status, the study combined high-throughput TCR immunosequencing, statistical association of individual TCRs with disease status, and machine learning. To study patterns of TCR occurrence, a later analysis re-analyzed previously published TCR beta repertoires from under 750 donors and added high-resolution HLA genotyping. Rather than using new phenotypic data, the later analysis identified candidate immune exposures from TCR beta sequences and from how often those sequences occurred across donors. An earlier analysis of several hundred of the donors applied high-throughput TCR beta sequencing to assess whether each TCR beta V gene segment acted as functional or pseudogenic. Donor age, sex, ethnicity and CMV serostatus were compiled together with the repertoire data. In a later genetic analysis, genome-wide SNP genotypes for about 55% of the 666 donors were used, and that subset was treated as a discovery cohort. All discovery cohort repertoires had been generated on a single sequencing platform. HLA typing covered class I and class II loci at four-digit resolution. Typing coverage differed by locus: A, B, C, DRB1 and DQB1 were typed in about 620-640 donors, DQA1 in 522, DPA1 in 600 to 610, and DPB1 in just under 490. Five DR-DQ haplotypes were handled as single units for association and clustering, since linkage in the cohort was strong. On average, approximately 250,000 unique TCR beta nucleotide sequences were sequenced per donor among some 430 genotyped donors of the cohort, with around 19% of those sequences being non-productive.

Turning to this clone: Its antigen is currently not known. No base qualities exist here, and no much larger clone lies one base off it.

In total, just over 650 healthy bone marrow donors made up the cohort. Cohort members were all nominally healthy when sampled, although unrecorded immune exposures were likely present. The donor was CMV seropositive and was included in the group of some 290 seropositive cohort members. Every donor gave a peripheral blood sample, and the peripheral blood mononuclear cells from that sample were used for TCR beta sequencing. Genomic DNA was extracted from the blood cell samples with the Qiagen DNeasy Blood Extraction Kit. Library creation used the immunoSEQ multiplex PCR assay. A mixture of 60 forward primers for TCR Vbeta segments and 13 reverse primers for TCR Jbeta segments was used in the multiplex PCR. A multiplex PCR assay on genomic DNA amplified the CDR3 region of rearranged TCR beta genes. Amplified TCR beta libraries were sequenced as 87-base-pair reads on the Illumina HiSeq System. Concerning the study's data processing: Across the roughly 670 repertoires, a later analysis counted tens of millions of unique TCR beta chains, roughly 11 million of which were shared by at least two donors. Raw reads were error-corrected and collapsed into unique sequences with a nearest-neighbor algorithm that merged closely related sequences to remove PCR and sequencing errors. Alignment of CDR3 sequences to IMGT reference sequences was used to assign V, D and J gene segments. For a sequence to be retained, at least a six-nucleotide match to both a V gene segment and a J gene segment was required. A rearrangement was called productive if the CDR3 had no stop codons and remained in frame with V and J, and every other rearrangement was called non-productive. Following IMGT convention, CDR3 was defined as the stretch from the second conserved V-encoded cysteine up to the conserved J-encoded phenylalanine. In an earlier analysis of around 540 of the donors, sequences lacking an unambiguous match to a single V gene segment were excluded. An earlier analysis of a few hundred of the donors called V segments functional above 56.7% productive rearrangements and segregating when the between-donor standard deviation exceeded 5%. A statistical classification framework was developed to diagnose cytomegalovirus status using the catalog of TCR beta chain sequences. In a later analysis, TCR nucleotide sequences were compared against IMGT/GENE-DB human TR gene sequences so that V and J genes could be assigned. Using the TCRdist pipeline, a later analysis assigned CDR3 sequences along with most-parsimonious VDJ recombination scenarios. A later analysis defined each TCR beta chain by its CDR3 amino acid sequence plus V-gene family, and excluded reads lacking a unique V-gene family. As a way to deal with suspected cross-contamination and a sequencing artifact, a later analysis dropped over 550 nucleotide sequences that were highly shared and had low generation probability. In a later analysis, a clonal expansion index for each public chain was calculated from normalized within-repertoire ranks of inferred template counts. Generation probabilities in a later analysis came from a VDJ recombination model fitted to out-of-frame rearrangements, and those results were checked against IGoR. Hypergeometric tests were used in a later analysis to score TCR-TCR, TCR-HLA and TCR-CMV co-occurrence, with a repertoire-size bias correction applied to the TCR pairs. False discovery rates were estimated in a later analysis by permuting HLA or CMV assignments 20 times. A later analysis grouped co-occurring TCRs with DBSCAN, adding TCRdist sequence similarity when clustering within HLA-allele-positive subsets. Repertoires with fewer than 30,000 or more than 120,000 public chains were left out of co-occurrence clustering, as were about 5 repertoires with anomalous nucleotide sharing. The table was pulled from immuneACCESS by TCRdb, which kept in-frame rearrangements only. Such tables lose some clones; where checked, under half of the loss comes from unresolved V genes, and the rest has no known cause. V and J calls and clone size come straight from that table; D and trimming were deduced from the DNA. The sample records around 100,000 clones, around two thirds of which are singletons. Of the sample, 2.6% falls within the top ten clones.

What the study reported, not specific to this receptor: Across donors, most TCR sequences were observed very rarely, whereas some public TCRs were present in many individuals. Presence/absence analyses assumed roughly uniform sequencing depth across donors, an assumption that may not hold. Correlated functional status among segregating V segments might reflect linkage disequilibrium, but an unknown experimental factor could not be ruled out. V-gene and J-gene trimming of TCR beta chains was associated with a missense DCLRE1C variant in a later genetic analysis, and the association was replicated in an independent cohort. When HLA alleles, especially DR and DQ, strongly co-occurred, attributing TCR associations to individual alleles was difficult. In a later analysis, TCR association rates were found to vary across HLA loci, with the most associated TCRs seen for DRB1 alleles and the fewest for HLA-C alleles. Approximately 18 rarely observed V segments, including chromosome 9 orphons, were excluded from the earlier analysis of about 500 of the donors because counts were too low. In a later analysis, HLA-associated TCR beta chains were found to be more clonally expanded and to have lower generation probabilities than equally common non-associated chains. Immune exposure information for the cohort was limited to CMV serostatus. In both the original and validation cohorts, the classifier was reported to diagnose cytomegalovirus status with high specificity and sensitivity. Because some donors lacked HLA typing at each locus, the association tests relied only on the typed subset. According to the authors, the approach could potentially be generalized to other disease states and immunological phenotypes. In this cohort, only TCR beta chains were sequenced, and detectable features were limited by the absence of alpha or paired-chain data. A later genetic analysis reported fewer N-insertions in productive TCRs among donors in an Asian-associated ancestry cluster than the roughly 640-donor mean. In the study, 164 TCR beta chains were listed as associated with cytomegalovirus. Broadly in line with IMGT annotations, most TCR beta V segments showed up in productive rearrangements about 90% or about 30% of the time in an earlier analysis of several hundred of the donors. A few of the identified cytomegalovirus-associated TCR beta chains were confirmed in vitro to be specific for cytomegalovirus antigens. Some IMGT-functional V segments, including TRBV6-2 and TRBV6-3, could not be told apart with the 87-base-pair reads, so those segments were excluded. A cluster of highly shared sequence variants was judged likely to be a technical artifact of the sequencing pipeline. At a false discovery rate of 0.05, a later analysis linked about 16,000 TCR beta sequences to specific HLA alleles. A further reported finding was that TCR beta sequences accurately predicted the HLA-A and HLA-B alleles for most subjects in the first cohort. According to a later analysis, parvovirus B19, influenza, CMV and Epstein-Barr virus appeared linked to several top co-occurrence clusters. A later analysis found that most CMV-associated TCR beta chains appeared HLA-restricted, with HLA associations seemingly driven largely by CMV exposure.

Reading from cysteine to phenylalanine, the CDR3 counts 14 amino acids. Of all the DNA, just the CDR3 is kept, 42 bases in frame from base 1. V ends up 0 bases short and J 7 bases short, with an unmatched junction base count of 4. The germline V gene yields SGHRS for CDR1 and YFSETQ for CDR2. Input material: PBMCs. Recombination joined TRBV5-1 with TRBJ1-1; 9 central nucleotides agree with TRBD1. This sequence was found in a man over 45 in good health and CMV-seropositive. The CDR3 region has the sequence CASSLVGTGIEAFF. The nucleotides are TGCGCCAGCAGCTTGGTGGGGACAGGGATTGAAGCTTTCTTT.